These T cell receptor beta chains were read from a single sample in a study of blood T cell repertoires in COVID-19. The protocol was immunoSEQ multiplex PCR, while the TCRdb copy is restricted to in-frame clones and leaves out a portion. The repertoire has about 170,000 clones, over 80% of them found once; the top ten carry roughly 9.2%. The material sequenced was peripheral blood. All receptors come from a woman older than 75 with active or convalescent COVID-19. Both conserved end residues are part of each CDR3. The D gene is left open where the match is weak.

J gene: TRBJ1-3
D gene: TRBD1
V gene: TRBV4-1
CDR3 DNA: TGCGCCAGCAGCCAAGATCCCGCAGGGGGTTCTGGAAACACCATATATTTT
CDR3 protein: CASSQDPAGGSGNTIYF

J gene: TRBJ1-5
D gene: NA
V gene: TRBV6-6
CDR3 DNA: TGTGCCAGCAGTTACTCCACAGGGTCAGACAATCAGCCCCAGCATTTT
CDR3 protein: CASSYSTGSDNQPQHF

J gene: TRBJ1-2
D gene: TRBD1
V gene: TRBV6-4
CDR3 DNA: TGTGCCAGCAGTCCAACAGGGGGTGGCGGCTACACCTTC
CDR3 protein: CASSPTGGGGYTF

J gene: TRBJ1-5
D gene: NA
V gene: TRBV6-1
CDR3 DNA: TGTGCCAGCAGTGATTGGGCAGAACCTAGCAATCAGCCCCAGCATTTT
CDR3 protein: CASSDWAEPSNQPQHF

J gene: TRBJ1-2
D gene: TRBD1
V gene: TRBV5-4
CDR3 DNA: TGTGCCAGCAGCAGCACAGGGGTCTATGGCTACACCTTC
CDR3 protein: CASSSTGVYGYTF

J gene: TRBJ2-3
D gene: NA
V gene: TRBV7-2
CDR3 DNA: TGTGCCAGCAGCGTCCCGGGTGATACGCAGTATTTT
CDR3 protein: CASSVPGDTQYF

J gene: TRBJ1-2
D gene: TRBD1
V gene: TRBV19
CDR3 DNA: TGTGCCAGTATCAATCGGGGACAGGGTGACTATGGCTACACCTTC
CDR3 protein: CASINRGQGDYGYTF

J gene: TRBJ2-2
D gene: NA
V gene: TRBV21-1
CDR3 DNA: TGTGCCATAAGCAGGAGGGGCGGGGTCGGGGAGCTGTTTTTT
CDR3 protein: CAISRRGGVGELFF

J gene: TRBJ2-7
D gene: NA
V gene: TRBV19
CDR3 DNA: TGTGCCAGTAGTATCGAAGGGACTGGGGGATACGAGCAGTACTTC
CDR3 protein: CASSIEGTGGYEQYF

J gene: TRBJ1-3
D gene: TRBD1
V gene: TRBV27
CDR3 DNA: TGTGCCAGCAGTTCCCGGACAGGTACTCGAAACACCATATATTTT
CDR3 protein: CASSSRTGTRNTIYF